What follows are 16 T cell receptor beta chains derived from one specimen sequenced in a study of PD-L1 blockade in urothelial cancer. Method: immunoSEQ multiplex PCR; TCRdb's copy keeps in-frame clones and lacks some. The data hold about 130,000 clones, with roughly 82% observed a single time. Described time point: peripheral blood 6 weeks after treatment start. The sample here was PBMCs, taken around atezolizumab (anti-PD-L1) treatment. These receptor sequences come from a middle-aged man with urothelial cancer.

This chain links TRBV6-1 with TRBJ2-5; possibly TRBD2 for D (6 bases). From germline, CDR1 is MNHNS and CDR2 SASEGT. CDR3 length: 14 amino acids. V gave up 7 bases and J gave up 4 bases, with 16 bases separating them. The CDR3 loop is CASTLVGGRETQYF. In nucleotides, the CDR3 is TGTGCCAGCACTCTAGTGGGGGGTAGAGAGACCCAGTACTTC.

V is TRBV9 and J is TRBJ2-6; D not resolved. Germline V gene lookup returns CDR1 SGDLS and CDR2 YYNGEE. This CDR3 comprises 13 residues. Trimming stripped 1 base from V and 3 bases from J, with 2 bases between. CDR3 nucleotide sequence: TGTGCCAGCAGCGTACTTGGGGCCAACGTCCTGACTTTC. As protein: CASSVLGANVLTF.

This chain connects TRBV28 to TRBJ1-5; D remains unclear. V was trimmed by 1 base and J by 8 bases, leaving 6 bases between them. This CDR3 comprises 12 residues. Germline CDR1 MDHEN, CDR2 SYDVKM. The CDR3 region has the DNA TGTGCCAGCAGTTTATCAGGAAAGCCCCAGCATTTT. The encoded protein is CASSLSGKPQHF.

This clone was found once. The gene calls are TRBV15 and TRBJ2-2; 10 bases line up with TRBD2. From germline, CDR1 is LNHNV and CDR2 YYDKDF (reference sequence). This CDR3 is 16 amino acids long. V was pared by 0 bases and J by 7 bases, with 5 bases of the junction left unmatched. The CDR3 region has the DNA TGTGCCACCAGCAGAGATCTCGCTAGCGGGGGCGGGGAGCTGTTTTTT. It yields the protein CATSRDLASGGGELFF.

This sequence joins TRBV28 and TRBJ2-3; tentative D call: TRBD2 (6 bases). There are 13 residues in the CDR3. V was cut by 2 bases and J by 5 bases, with 8 bases left in between. Germline CDR1 and CDR2: MDHEN and SYDVKM. The CDR3 spells CASSLRGGDTQYF. In DNA, the CDR3 is TGTGCCAGCAGTTTACGGGGAGGAGATACGCAGTATTTT.

This clone was seen more than once but under ten times. The chain links TRBV2 to TRBJ1-6; no clear D gene. From germline, CDR1 is SNHLY and CDR2 FYNNEI. This CDR3 is built from 15 residues. Trimming shortened V by 6 bases and J by 5 bases, and 14 bases separated the two germline ends. CDR3 sequence reads: CASSGRGRDNSPLHF. In DNA form, the CDR3 reads TGTGCCAGCAGCGGTCGAGGGCGGGATAATTCACCCCTCCACTTT.

The chain has TRBV19 and TRBJ1-5; D gene unclear. This CDR3 spans 14 amino acids. The V gene's germline CDR1 is LNHDA and CDR2 SQIVND (reference sequence). V lost 3 bases and J lost 3, with 9 bases in between. DNA for the CDR3: TGTGCCAGTAGTATGGAGGTGTACAATCAGCCCCAGCATTTT. As protein: CASSMEVYNQPQHF.

The V call is TRBV2, the J call TRBJ2-2; D gene uncertain. With 6 bases removed from V and 3 bases from J, the gap between germline ends came to 8 bases. From germline, CDR1 is SNHLY and CDR2 FYNNEI. The CDR3 runs 13 residues. The CDR3 loop is CASRAQDTGELFF. DNA for the CDR3: TGTGCCAGCAGAGCTCAGGACACCGGGGAGCTGTTTTTT. Based on the CDR3 plus reference TRBV2 and TRBJ2-2, the full variable domain is EPEVTQTPSHQVTQMGQEVILRCVPISNHLYFYWYRQILGQKVEFLVSFYNNEISEKSEIFDDQFSVERPDGSNFTLKIRSTKLEDSAMYFCASRAQDTGELFFGEGSRLTVL.

The chain links TRBV4-1 to TRBJ2-3; 14 bases agree with TRBD2. CDR3 size: 16 residues. Losses at the gene ends were 4 bases for V and 6 bases for J; bases not matched to a gene: 6. In germline, CDR1 is MGHRA, CDR2 YSYEKL. The CDR3 is CASSPWTSGRIDTQYF. The CDR3 nucleotides read TGCGCCAGCAGCCCCTGGACTAGCGGGAGGATTGATACGCAGTATTTT.

V and J are TRBV5-1 and TRBJ2-3; 7 bases are shared with TRBD2. This CDR3 spans 15 amino acids. Germline CDR1 reads SGHRS; CDR2 reads YFSETQ. V was pared by 2 bases and J by 1 base, with 4 bases of the junction left unmatched. The CDR3 loop is CASSFGREGTDTQYF. The CDR3 DNA follows: TGCGCCAGCAGCTTTGGACGGGAGGGCACAGATACGCAGTATTTT.

The chain uses TRBV14 and TRBJ1-2, with 10 bases aligning to TRBD1. Looked up from germline, CDR1 is SGHDN and CDR2 is FVKESK. This CDR3 spans 15 amino acids. After removal of 4 bases from V and 4 bases from J, the junction contained 6 bases not matched to a gene. CDR3 nucleotide sequence: TGTGCCAGCAGCCGCGGGACAGGGGTTACCTATGGCTACACCTTC. This gives the protein CASSRGTGVTYGYTF.

This chain links TRBV10-3 with TRBJ1-4; tentative D call: TRBD1 (5 bases). Looked up from germline, CDR1 is ENHRY and CDR2 is SYGVKD. CDR3 size: 15 residues. The V end lost 3 bases, the J end lost 0 bases, and 8 bases lay between the germline ends. The CDR3 DNA reads TGTGCCATCAGTGACAGGGCCGCAACTAATGAAAAACTGTTTTTT. Its protein product is CAISDRAATNEKLFF.

The chain carries TRBV4-2 and TRBJ1-3; D not certain. Germline CDR1 LGHNA, CDR2 YNFKEQ. V dropped 4 bases and J dropped 0 bases, with 13 bases sitting between them. This CDR3 comprises 16 residues. The CDR3 is CASSPELGISGNTIYF. CDR3 in DNA: TGTGCCAGCAGCCCAGAACTAGGGATCTCTGGAAACACCATATATTTT.

This clone was seen only once. The chain has TRBV9 and TRBJ2-2; TRBD1 might be the D (5 bases). Germline lookup yields CDR1 SGDLS and CDR2 YYNGEE. Trimming pared 0 bases from V and 1 base from J, leaving 10 bases between. CDR3 length equals 16 residues. The CDR3 protein is CASSVAGAVNTGELFF. The CDR3 DNA follows: TGTGCCAGCAGCGTAGCTGGGGCGGTGAACACCGGGGAGCTGTTTTTT. The variable domain in full, completed from reference TRBV9 and TRBJ2-2, reads DSGVTQTPKHLITATGQRVTLRCSPRSGDLSVYWYQQSLDQGLQFLIQYYNGEERAKGNILERFSAQQFPDLHSELNLSSLELGDSALYFCASSVAGAVNTGELFFGEGSRLTVL.

The chain recombines TRBV5-1 with TRBJ2-1; 15 bases are shared with TRBD2. J gave up 0 bases and V 4 bases, and 11 bases lay outside the gene matches. CDR1 and CDR2 from the germline V gene are SGHRS and YFSETQ. This CDR3 is built from 20 residues. The DNA of the CDR3 is TGCGCCAGCAGCCTTGGGACTAGCGGGAGGCTGCCCAGCTCCTACAATGAGCAGTTCTTC. Translated, it gives CASSLGTSGRLPSSYNEQFF.

The V call is TRBV5-1, the J call TRBJ2-3; D call uncertain. Germline V CDR1 and CDR2: SGHRS, YFSETQ. Trimming took off 8 bases at V and 0 bases at J, with 19 bases between the two ends. The CDR3 totals 16 residues. CDR3 in DNA: TGCGCCAGTTCCGATGGAGCCATTACTAGCACAGATACGCAGTATTTT. It encodes CASSDGAITSTDTQYF.